This TCR beta chain emerged from a study of identifying expanded T cells in peripheral blood (dated by TCRdb to between 2018 and 2020). In the study overall: Technical replicates were generated by sequencing separate aliquots of the same genomic DNA pool, and four replicates were compared pairwise.

General study outcomes and caveats: Roughly 1.2 differentially abundant clones were flagged by the binomial model between technical replicates, whereas about 16 and 19 were flagged over about two weeks and four weeks, respectively. The authors expected that over much longer intervals, such as months to years, biological variance in healthy repertoires might increase even further. The beta-binomial model significantly reduced the number of clones called differentially abundant and the false-positive rate across all healthy-donor time intervals. In all healthy donors, the variance in clone template counts between samples taken two weeks apart rose significantly as total template count increased.

The CDR3 sequence holds 14 residues, the cysteine and phenylalanine included. Only the CDR3 part of the read is kept: 42 bases, read in frame from the first base. Clipping removes 3 bases from V and 5 bases from J, with 3 as the unmatched junction base count. Per the germline V gene, KGHSH is the CDR1 and LQKENI is the CDR2. TCRbeta CDR3 regions were profiled by bias-controlled multiplex PCR amplification of genomic DNA with the immunoSEQ Assay. Under the source paper's analysis protocol: To quantify the absolute abundance of each unique TCRbeta CDR3 region, the sequences were collapsed and filtered. Differential abundance was assessed using a binomial (Fisher-equivalent) model and a beta-binomial model in which time-dependent variance fitted from healthy donors was added. Clones with fewer than 5 combined templates were excluded, and clones with Benjamini-Hochberg FDR below 0.01 were called differentially abundant. Using the form v = (b*log(k)+a)^2, the beta-binomial variance was modeled as a function of the total template count across the two samples. TCRdb holds this immuneACCESS table with in-frame rearrangements only. Some clones are missing; in checked studies, unresolved V genes explain under half, and the rest has no known cause. The V and J calls and clone size are taken from that table; D and trimming were inferred from the DNA. The table for this sample lists more than 65,000 clones; approximately 89% of them were counted only once. The ten top clones hold 2.5% to 3.5% of the sample.

Of note for this clone: The antigen it binds to is not known. Within one base of it there is no much larger clone, and no base qualities were kept.

No immune events, such as infections, were documented for the healthy donors during the collection period. To calibrate time-dependent variance in a beta-binomial model of T-cell clone differential abundance, blood repertoires from healthy donors were used as a training cohort. The training cohort comprised roughly ten healthy donors, 3 female and 7 male. An age range of roughly 29 to 64 years, with an average of about 45 years, was recorded for the donors. Whole blood, obtained from a commercial supplier, was collected from each healthy donor at three time points spaced about 2 weeks apart. Genomic DNA was extracted from unsorted whole blood for immunosequencing.

The clonotype originates from a person aged 18-69 years in good health. Rearrangement joined TRBV18 to TRBJ2-3; 9 bases in the middle match TRBD2. Sequenced sample: blood. The DNA reads TGTGCCAGCTCACCTAGGACTAGCGAAGATACGCAGTATTTT. Its translation is CASSPRTSEDTQYF.